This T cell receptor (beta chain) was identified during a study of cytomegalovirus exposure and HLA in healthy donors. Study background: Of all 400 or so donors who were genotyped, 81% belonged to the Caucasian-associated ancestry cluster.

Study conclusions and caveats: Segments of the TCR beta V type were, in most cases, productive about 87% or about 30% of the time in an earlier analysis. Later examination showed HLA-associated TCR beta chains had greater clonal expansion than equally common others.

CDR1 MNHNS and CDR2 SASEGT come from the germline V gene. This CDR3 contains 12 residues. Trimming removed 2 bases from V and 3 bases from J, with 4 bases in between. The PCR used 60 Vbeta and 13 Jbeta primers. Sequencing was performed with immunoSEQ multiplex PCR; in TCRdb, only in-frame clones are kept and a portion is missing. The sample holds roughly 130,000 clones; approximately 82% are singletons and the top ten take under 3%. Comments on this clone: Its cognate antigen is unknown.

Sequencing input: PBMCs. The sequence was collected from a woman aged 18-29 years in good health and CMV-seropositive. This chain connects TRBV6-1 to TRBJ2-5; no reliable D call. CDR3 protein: CASSEQKETQYF. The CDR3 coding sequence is TGTGCCAGCAGTGAACAGAAAGAGACCCAGTACTTC.